The 19 T cell receptor beta chains listed next were all sequenced from one sample in a study of T cells in narcolepsy. Assay: immunoSEQ multiplex PCR; the TCRdb copy retains only in-frame clones and omits some. The sample contains fewer than 35,000 clones, roughly 80% of which appear only once. Material: CD45RA- memory CD4+ T cells from PBMCs. Receptor source: a human donor with narcolepsy.

The chain couples TRBV5-1 to TRBJ1-1; D might be TRBD1 (6 bases). Between the trimmed V and J ends, which lost 2 bases and 4 bases, there was a span of 9 bases. From germline, CDR1 is SGHRS and CDR2 YFSETQ. This CDR3 comprises 13 residues. For the CDR3, the DNA is TGCGCCAGCAGCTTTACAGGGACCACTGAAGCTTTCTTT. It codes for CASSFTGTTEAFF.

This clone is judged medium-sized. CDR3 region: CASSAVRVVGSLEKLFF. In DNA, the CDR3 is TGTGCCAGTTCAGCCGTGAGGGTTGTGGGGAGCCTCGAAAAACTGTTTTTT. The V call is TRBV19, the J call TRBJ1-4; D remains ambiguous. The CDR3 spans 17 residues. Germline V gene data show CDR1 as LNHDA and CDR2 as SQIVND (reference sequence). V was clipped by 8 bases and J by 8 bases, with 27 bases between them.

This sequence joins TRBV4-3 and TRBJ2-1; D ambiguous. The germline V gene has CDR1 LGHNA and CDR2 YSLEER. This CDR3 comprises 14 residues. Trimming removed 1 base from V and 2 bases from J, with 6 bases in between. The DNA of the CDR3 is TGCGCCAGCAGCCAAGTTGACACCTACAATGAGCAGTTCTTC. The encoded protein is CASSQVDTYNEQFF.

As DNA, the CDR3 is TGTGCCAGCAGTTACCTAGGGACAGATACGCAGTATTTT. Translating it yields CASSYLGTDTQYF. The rearrangement uses TRBV6-6 and TRBJ2-3, with D uncertain. Germline loops: CDR1 MNHNY, CDR2 SVGAGI (reference sequence). The ends were cut back, 2 bases at V and 3 bases at J, with 6 bases in the middle. The CDR3 is made up of 13 amino acids.

This sequence joins TRBV6-1 and TRBJ1-1; perhaps TRBD1 as D (5 bases). CDR3 length equals 13 residues. CDR1 MNHNS and CDR2 SASEGT come from the germline V gene. V was shortened by 5 bases and J by 5 bases, with 12 bases between the two germline ends. CDR3 sequence reads: CASSLRGQTEAFF. The CDR3 coding sequence is TGTGCCAGCAGTTTAAGGGGCCAGACTGAAGCTTTCTTT.

This rearrangement joins TRBV18 to TRBJ1-1, with TRBD1 matching 7 bases. This CDR3 spans 13 amino acids. Trimming at V came to 6 bases and at J to 7 bases, leaving 8 bases not matched to a gene. Germline lookup yields CDR1 KGHSH and CDR2 LQKENI. The CDR3 loop is CASSEGTVIEAFF. CDR3 sequence (DNA): TGTGCCAGCTCGGAGGGGACAGTCATTGAAGCTTTCTTT.

This clone was seen a single time. The rearrangement links TRBV18 to TRBJ1-6, with a tentative D call TRBD1 (6 bases). Germline CDR1 and CDR2: KGHSH and LQKENI. The CDR3 is 18 residues long. Trimming cost V 3 bases and J 0 bases, with 15 bases left between them. CDR3 sequence (DNA): TGTGCCAGCTCACCCATAGGGGGGCCGAGCTCCTATAATTCACCCCTCCACTTT. Protein product: CASSPIGGPSSYNSPLHF.

This rearrangement joins TRBV9 to TRBJ2-7; D not resolved. This CDR3 comprises 14 residues. V lost 0 bases, J lost 0 bases, and 7 bases lay in between. The V gene's germline CDR1 is SGDLS and CDR2 YYNGEE. The CDR3, as DNA: TGTGCCAGCAGCGTAGGTTTCAACTCCTACGAGCAGTACTTC. Translating gives CASSVGFNSYEQYF.

The chain links TRBV5-1 to TRBJ2-6; D gene ambiguous. CDR1 and CDR2 from the germline V gene are SGHRS and YFSETQ. The germline V and J ends were trimmed by 0 bases and 0 bases, with 7 bases remaining between them. The CDR3 is made up of 16 amino acids. For the CDR3, the DNA is TGCGCCAGCAGCTTGGAGGGTAGCTCTGGGGCCAACGTCCTGACTTTC. The encoded protein is CASSLEGSSGANVLTF.

The genes are TRBV28 and TRBJ1-5, with D maybe TRBD1 (6 bases). The CDR3 loop spans 14 amino acids. Germline loops: CDR1 MDHEN, CDR2 SYDVKM. V was pared by 3 bases and J by 5 bases, with 11 bases between. Here the CDR3 reads CASSFRSGDQPQHF. The CDR3 coding sequence is TGTGCCAGCAGTTTTAGGTCAGGGGATCAGCCCCAGCATTTT.

This rearrangement joins TRBV6-5 to TRBJ2-3; D is ambiguous. This CDR3 region has 11 residues. V lost 5 bases, J lost 5 bases, and 5 bases lay in between. The germline CDR1 and CDR2 sequences are MNHEY and SVGAGI. CDR3 sequence reads: CASSQEDTQYF. The CDR3 region has the DNA TGTGCCAGCAGTCAAGAAGATACGCAGTATTTT.

The chain joins TRBV7-6 to TRBJ2-7; D is unresolved. Germline values: CDR1 SGHVS, CDR2 FNYEAQ. This CDR3 region has 16 residues. Trimming left V 5 bases short and J 3 bases short, with 20 bases between. The CDR3 DNA reads as TGTGCCAGCAGCCCCCAGGCAGACTTGAATATCTACGAGCAGTACTTC. Translated: CASSPQADLNIYEQYF.

This rearrangement joins TRBV7-2 to TRBJ2-5; TRBD1 matches at 7 bases. CDR3 length: 15 residues. Looked up from germline, CDR1 is SGHTA and CDR2 is FQGNSA. Trimming at V came to 5 bases and at J to 4 bases, leaving 10 bases not matched to a gene. The chain's CDR3 is CASSPDRVVGETQYF. CDR3 sequence (DNA): TGTGCCAGCAGCCCTGACAGGGTCGTGGGAGAGACCCAGTACTTC.

The V gene is TRBV2, the J gene TRBJ2-3; the D gene could be TRBD1 or TRBD2 (5 bases each). The V gene lost 5 bases and the J gene lost 4 bases, with 7 bases spanning the gap. Germline CDR1 and CDR2: SNHLY and FYNNEI. This CDR3 has 12 residues. Here the CDR3 DNA reads TGTGCCAGCAGTAGGGACCCAGATACGCAGTATTTT. It yields the protein CASSRDPDTQYF.

The rearrangement joins TRBV2 to TRBJ1-4, with D unclear. V lost 5 bases to trimming and J lost 7 bases, with 11 bases between them. Germline V gene sequence: CDR1 SNHLY, CDR2 FYNNEI. The CDR3 has 13 residues. CDR3 loop: CASSITWTEKLFF. The CDR3 DNA follows: TGTGCCAGCAGTATCACATGGACTGAAAAACTGTTTTTT.

The CDR3 loop is CASSTDTDTQYF. The CDR3 DNA sequence: TGTGCCAGCAGTACAGACACAGATACGCAGTATTTT. This chain joins TRBV6-1 and TRBJ2-3, with D uncertain. CDR1 and CDR2 (germline): MNHNS, SASEGT. The CDR3 length is 12 residues. V lost 5 bases, J lost 2 bases, and 5 bases lay in between.

V gene TRBV15 combines with J gene TRBJ1-1, with D uncertain. V lost 0 bases and J 0 bases, leaving 8 bases between the germline ends. CDR1 is LNHNV, CDR2 YYDKDF, per germline (reference sequence). This CDR3 region has 15 residues. In DNA, the CDR3 is TGTGCCACCAGCAGAGATGCCAGCCTGAACACTGAAGCTTTCTTT. Its protein is CATSRDASLNTEAFF.

Note on this clone: One end of the junction varies from germline; a read error may be responsible. The chain combines TRBV5-8 with TRBJ1-2; TRBD1 might be the D (6 bases). This CDR3 is built from 14 residues. Germline-derived CDR1 and CDR2 are SGHTS and YDEGEE. The CDR3 DNA reads TGCGCCAGCAGCCAAGATAGGGACATCGATGGCTACACCTTC. This gives the protein CASSQDRDIDGYTF.

The CDR3 protein is CASSQTPAGALHF. The CDR3 DNA reads as TGCGCCAGCAGTCAAACCCCGGCGGGGGCCCTCCACTTT. The chain couples TRBV23-1 to TRBJ1-6; a weak D match, TRBD1 (5 bases). TRBV23-1 carries the ORF label, with uncertain function. CDR3 length: 13 amino acids. The germline V and J ends were trimmed by 2 bases and 14 bases, with 13 bases remaining between them.